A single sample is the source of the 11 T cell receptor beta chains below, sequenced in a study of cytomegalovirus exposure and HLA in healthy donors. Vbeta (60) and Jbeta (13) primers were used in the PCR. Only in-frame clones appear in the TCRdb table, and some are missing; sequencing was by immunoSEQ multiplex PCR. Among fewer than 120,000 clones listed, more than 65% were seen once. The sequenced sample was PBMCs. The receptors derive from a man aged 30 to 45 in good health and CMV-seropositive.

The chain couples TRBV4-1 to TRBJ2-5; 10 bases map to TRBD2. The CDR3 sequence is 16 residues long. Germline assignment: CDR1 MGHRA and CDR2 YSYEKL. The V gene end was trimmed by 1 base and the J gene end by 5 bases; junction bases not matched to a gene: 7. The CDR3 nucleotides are TGCGCCAGCAGCCAAGCGCTAGCGGGGGCCGGGGAGACCCAGTACTTC. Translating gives CASSQALAGAGETQYF.

CDR3 coding DNA: TGTGCCAGCAGCTTATTCGGGGGGGGCCTCACAGATACGCAGTATTTT. It is translated as CASSLFGGGLTDTQYF. V gene TRBV7-3 combines with J gene TRBJ2-3; 8 bases match TRBD2. Unmatched junction bases numbered 6, after V lost 2 bases and J lost 2 bases. This CDR3 has 16 amino acids. CDR1 SGHTA and CDR2 FQGTGA come from the germline V gene. Complete variable domain (other parts from reference TRBV7-3 and TRBJ2-3): GAGVSQTPSNKVTEKGKYVELRCDPISGHTALYWYRQSLGQGPEFLIYFQGTGAADDSGLPNDRFFAVRPEGSVSTLKIQRTERGDSAVYLCASSLFGGGLTDTQYFGPGTRLTVL.

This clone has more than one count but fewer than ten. CDR3 residues: CASNPGGLGEKLFF. The DNA for the CDR3 is TGTGCCAGCAATCCGGGGGGTTTGGGGGAAAAACTGTTTTTT. This chain uses TRBV6-1 with TRBJ1-4, with a tentative D call TRBD1 (5 bases). This CDR3 is 14 amino acids long. Germline CDR1 MNHNS, CDR2 SASEGT. Between the trimmed V and J ends, which lost 7 bases and 8 bases, there was a span of 17 bases.

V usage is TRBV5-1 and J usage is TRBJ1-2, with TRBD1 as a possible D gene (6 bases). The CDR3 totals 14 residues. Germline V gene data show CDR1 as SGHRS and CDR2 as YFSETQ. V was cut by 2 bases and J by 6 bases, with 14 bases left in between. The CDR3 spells CASSLTGFFDGYTF. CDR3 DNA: TGCGCCAGCAGCTTAACAGGGTTTTTTGATGGCTACACCTTC.

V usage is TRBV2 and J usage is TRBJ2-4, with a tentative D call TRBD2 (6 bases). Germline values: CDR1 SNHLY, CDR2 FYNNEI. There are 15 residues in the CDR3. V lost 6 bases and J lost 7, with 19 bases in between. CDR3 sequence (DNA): TGTGCCAGCAGCTCCGAGGAGGGAGGCGGGAACATTCAGTACTTC. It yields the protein CASSSEEGGGNIQYF.

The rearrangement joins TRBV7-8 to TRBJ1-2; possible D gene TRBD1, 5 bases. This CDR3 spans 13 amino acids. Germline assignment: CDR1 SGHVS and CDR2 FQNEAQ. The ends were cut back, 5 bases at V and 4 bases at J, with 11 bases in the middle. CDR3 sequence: CASSHDSTYGYTF. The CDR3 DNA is TGTGCCAGCAGCCATGACAGTACCTATGGCTACACCTTC.

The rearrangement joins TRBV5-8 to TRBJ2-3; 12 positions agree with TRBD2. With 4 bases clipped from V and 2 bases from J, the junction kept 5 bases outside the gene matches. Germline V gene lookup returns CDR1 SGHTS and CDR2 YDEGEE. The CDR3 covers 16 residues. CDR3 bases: TGTGCCAGCAGCAAAGGACTAGCGGGACCCACAGATACGCAGTATTTT. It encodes CASSKGLAGPTDTQYF. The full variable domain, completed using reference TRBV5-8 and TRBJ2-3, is EAGVTQSPTHLIKTRGQQATLRCSPISGHTSVYWYQQALGLGLQFLLWYDEGEERNRGNFPPRFSGRQFPNYSSELNVNALELEDSALYLCASSKGLAGPTDTQYFGPGTRLTVL.

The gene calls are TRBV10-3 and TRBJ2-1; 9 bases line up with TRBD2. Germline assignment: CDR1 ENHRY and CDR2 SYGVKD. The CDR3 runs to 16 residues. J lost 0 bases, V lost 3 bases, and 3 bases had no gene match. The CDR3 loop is CAISDSRGGSYNEQFF. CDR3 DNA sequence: TGTGCCATCAGTGACTCGCGGGGGGGCTCCTACAATGAGCAGTTCTTC.

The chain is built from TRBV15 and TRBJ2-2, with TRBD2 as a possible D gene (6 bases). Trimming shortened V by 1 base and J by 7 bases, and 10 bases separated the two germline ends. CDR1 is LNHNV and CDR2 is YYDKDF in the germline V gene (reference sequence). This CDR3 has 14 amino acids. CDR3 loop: CATSRVQGGGELFF. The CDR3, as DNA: TGTGCCACCAGCAGAGTTCAGGGAGGCGGGGAGCTGTTTTTT.

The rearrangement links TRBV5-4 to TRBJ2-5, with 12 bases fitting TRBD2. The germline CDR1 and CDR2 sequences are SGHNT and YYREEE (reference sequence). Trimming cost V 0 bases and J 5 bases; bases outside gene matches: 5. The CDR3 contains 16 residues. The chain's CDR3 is CASSLDLAGGPETQYF. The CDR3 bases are TGTGCCAGCAGCTTGGACCTAGCGGGGGGGCCCGAGACCCAGTACTTC.

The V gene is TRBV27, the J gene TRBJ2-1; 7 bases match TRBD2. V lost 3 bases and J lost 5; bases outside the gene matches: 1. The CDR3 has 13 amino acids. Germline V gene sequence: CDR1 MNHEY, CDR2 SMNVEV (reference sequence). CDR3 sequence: CASSLGGDNEQFF. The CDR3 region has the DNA TGTGCCAGCAGTTTGGGGGGGGACAATGAGCAGTTCTTC.